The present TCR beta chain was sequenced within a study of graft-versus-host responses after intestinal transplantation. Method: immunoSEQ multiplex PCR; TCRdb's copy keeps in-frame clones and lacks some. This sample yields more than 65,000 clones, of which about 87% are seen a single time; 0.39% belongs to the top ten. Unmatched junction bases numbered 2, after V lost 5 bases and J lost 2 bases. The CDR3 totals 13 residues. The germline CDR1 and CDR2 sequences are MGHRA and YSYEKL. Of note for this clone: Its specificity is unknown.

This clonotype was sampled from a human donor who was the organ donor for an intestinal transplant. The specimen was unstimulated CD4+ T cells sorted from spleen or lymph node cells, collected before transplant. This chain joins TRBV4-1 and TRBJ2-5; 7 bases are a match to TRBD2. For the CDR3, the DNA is TGCGCCAGCAGCGGGGGGGGACAAGAGACCCAGTACTTC. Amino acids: CASSGGGQETQYF.